These 23 T cell receptor beta chains were sequenced from one sample in a study of blood T cell repertoires in COVID-19. The method was immunoSEQ multiplex PCR; TCRdb's version includes in-frame clones alone and lacks a portion of them. The repertoire holds 80,000 to 100,000 clones, over 70% seen once, with 4% to 5.5% in the top ten. Material for sequencing was peripheral blood. The receptors here all came from a man aged 55 to 70 with acute or convalescent COVID-19.

This sequence joins TRBV5-1 and TRBJ1-1; 8 bases fit TRBD1. The junction had 4 bases not matched to a gene; V was cut back by 2 bases and J by 1 base. The CDR3 totals 15 residues. Germline V gene data show CDR1 as SGHRS and CDR2 as YFSETQ. Here the CDR3 reads CASSFDGQGNTEAFF. CDR3 DNA sequence: TGCGCCAGCAGCTTCGACGGACAGGGGAACACTGAAGCTTTCTTT.

The J gene is TRBJ1-5, the V gene TRBV21-1; the DNA was not used to check the table's D call, TRBD1. TRBV21-1 is described as a pseudogene. The CDR3 covers 17 residues. CDR3 residues: CASSNPQIDRVNQPQHF. The DNA for the CDR3 is TGTGCCAGCAGCAATCCCCAAATTGACAGGGTAAATCAGCCCCAGCATTTT.

The genes are TRBV11-3 and TRBJ2-5, with 7 bases identical to TRBD1. This CDR3 is built from 14 residues. CDR1 is SGHNT and CDR2 is YENEEA in the germline V gene. V gave up 3 bases and J gave up 3 bases; unmatched junction bases: 4. The CDR3 loop is CASSFLQGKETQYF. The CDR3 coding sequence is TGTGCCAGCAGCTTCCTACAGGGGAAAGAGACCCAGTACTTC.

This chain joins TRBV6-2 or TRBV6-3 and TRBJ2-7; 9 nucleotides match TRBD2. J lost 0 bases, V lost 4 bases, and 4 bases had no gene match. Germline values: CDR1 MNHEY, CDR2 SVGEGT. This CDR3 has 15 residues. The DNA for the CDR3 is TGTGCCAGCAGTTCGACTAGCGGACTCTCCTACGAGCAGTACTTC. It is translated as CASSSTSGLSYEQYF.

The chain combines TRBV10-3 with TRBJ2-1, with 9 bases matching TRBD2. The germline V gene encodes CDR1 ENHRY and CDR2 SYGVKD. The CDR3 is made up of 13 amino acids. The V and J ends lost 6 bases and 6 bases, in that order; junction bases with no gene match: 3. As DNA, the CDR3 is TGTGCCATCAGGAAGGGACTAGCCAATGAGCAGTTCTTC. This encodes CAIRKGLANEQFF.

This clone was recorded once. The V and J genes are TRBV27 and TRBJ1-5; TRBD1 might be the D (6 bases). Germline CDR1 MNHEY, CDR2 SMNVEV (reference sequence). The CDR3 loop spans 17 amino acids. The V end was cut by 0 bases, the J end by 0 bases, with 12 bases between. The CDR3 DNA is TGTGCCAGCAGTTTATCCGGGGGGCCTTATAGCAATCAGCCCCAGCATTTT. Translation: CASSLSGGPYSNQPQHF.

This rearrangement joins TRBV18 to TRBJ1-1, with 10 positions matching TRBD1. Germline V CDR1 and CDR2: KGHSH, LQKENI. This CDR3 comprises 16 residues. Trimming at V came to 6 bases and at J to 0 bases, leaving 7 bases not matched to a gene. CDR3 nucleotide sequence: TGTGCCAGCTCCAGAGGGACAGGGGCTCTGAACACTGAAGCTTTCTTT. Translating it yields CASSRGTGALNTEAFF. The variable domain in full, with the rest retrieved from reference TRBV18 and TRBJ1-1, is NAGVMQNPRHLVRRRGQEARLRCSPMKGHSHVYWYRQLPEEGLKFMVYLQKENIIDESGMPKERFSAEFPKEGPSILRIQQVVRGDSAAYFCASSRGTGALNTEAFFGQGTRLTVV.

This clone has only a few counts. This rearrangement joins TRBV6-2 or TRBV6-3 to TRBJ2-5; TRBD2 aligns across 12 bases. The CDR3 runs to 17 residues. The V gene's germline CDR1 is MNHEY and CDR2 SVGEGT. With V trimmed by 6 bases and J by 2 bases, 10 bases remained unmatched. As DNA, the CDR3 is TGTGCCAGCAGCCGCGTCGCGCTAGCGGGGGGGCAAGAGACCCAGTACTTC. Protein sequence: CASSRVALAGGQETQYF.

The J gene is TRBJ2-5, the V gene TRBV27, with 9 positions matching TRBD1. The CDR3 covers 17 residues. Trimming at V came to 4 bases and at J to 5 bases, leaving 14 bases not matched to a gene. CDR1 MNHEY and CDR2 SMNVEV come from the germline V gene (reference sequence). The CDR3 spells CASSSYIPGQGRETQYF. CDR3 bases: TGTGCCAGCAGTTCGTACATTCCGGGACAGGGTCGGGAGACCCAGTACTTC.

This clone was detected ten times or more. The rearrangement uses TRBV18 and TRBJ2-5; a possible D gene is TRBD1 (5 bases). This CDR3 is built from 13 residues. Germline CDR1 and CDR2: KGHSH and LQKENI. Trimming shortened V by 5 bases and J by 2 bases, and 9 bases separated the two germline ends. The CDR3 loop is CASSSRQQETQYF. In DNA, the CDR3 is TGTGCCAGCTCATCTCGACAGCAAGAGACCCAGTACTTC.

The V and J genes are TRBV2 and TRBJ2-1; D may be TRBD2 (6 bases). Germline V lookup: CDR1 SNHLY, CDR2 FYNNEI. This CDR3 is built from 15 residues. The V end lost 3 bases, the J end lost 13 bases, and 22 bases lay between the germline ends. In DNA, the CDR3 is TGTGCCAGCAGTGACGTCGATAGAGGCGGGGAGGCCCAGTTCTTC. Translating gives CASSDVDRGGEAQFF.

The J gene is TRBJ2-3, the V gene TRBV19, with a tentative D call TRBD1 (5 bases). Trimming pared 1 base from V and 11 bases from J, leaving 7 bases between. This CDR3 comprises 11 residues. Germline CDR1 reads LNHDA; CDR2 reads SQIVND (reference sequence). The CDR3 DNA sequence: TGTGCCAGTAGTATAGGACAGAGGCAGTATTTT. Translation: CASSIGQRQYF.

This clone appeared a few times. This chain links TRBV12-3 or TRBV12-4 with TRBJ2-7, with 13 bases aligning to TRBD2. With 6 bases clipped from V and 6 bases from J, the junction kept 2 bases outside the gene matches. The length of the CDR3 is 13 residues. CDR3 in DNA: TGTGCCAGCAGCCGGACTAGCGGGAGCGAGCAGTACTTC. It yields the protein CASSRTSGSEQYF.

The chain recombines TRBV7-6 with TRBJ1-6, with 7 bases matching TRBD1. This CDR3 contains 14 residues. The germline gives CDR1 SGHVS, CDR2 FNYEAQ. The V gene end was trimmed by 6 bases and the J gene end by 4 bases; junction bases not matched to a gene: 3. Here the CDR3 DNA reads TGTGCCAGCAGTCGGGACAGTTATAATTCACCCCTCCACTTT. It translates to CASSRDSYNSPLHF.

Here the CDR3 DNA reads TGTGCCAGCAGCTCGGGACTAGCGGGAGTCCACGATGAGCAGTTCTTC. Its protein is CASSSGLAGVHDEQFF. V gene TRBV7-3 combines with J gene TRBJ2-1, with 14 bases lining up with TRBD2. V was pared by 4 bases and J by 8 bases, with 7 bases of the junction left unmatched. The CDR3 sequence is 16 residues long. Germline loops: CDR1 SGHTA, CDR2 FQGTGA.

The chain carries TRBV7-8 and TRBJ1-2, with D possibly matching TRBD1 (5 bases). Germline-derived CDR1 and CDR2 are SGHVS and FQNEAQ. The CDR3 loop spans 16 amino acids. Trimming took off 7 bases at V and 4 bases at J, with 22 bases between the two ends. The CDR3 protein is CASTNRTGGLSYGYTF. The CDR3 nucleotides read TGTGCCAGCACTAATAGGACGGGGGGTCTTAGCTATGGCTACACCTTC.

The genes are TRBV6-2 or TRBV6-3 and TRBJ1-1; D is perhaps TRBD1 (5 bases). V lost 3 bases and J 0 bases, leaving 17 bases between the germline ends. Germline CDR1 reads MNHEY; CDR2 reads SVGEGT. This CDR3 region has 17 residues. Written as DNA, the CDR3 is TGTGCCAGCAGTTATTCTCCAAGACAGCCGATGAACACTGAAGCTTTCTTT. This gives the protein CASSYSPRQPMNTEAFF.

The genes are TRBV19 and TRBJ1-2; 8 bases match TRBD1. V gave up 0 bases and J gave up 4 bases; unmatched junction bases: 13. The CDR3 totals 18 residues. The germline V gene has CDR1 LNHDA and CDR2 SQIVND (reference sequence). The DNA for the CDR3 is TGTGCCAGTAGTATAGATGGACAGGGCTTGGTTTCTCGCTATGGCTACACCTTC. Amino acid sequence: CASSIDGQGLVSRYGYTF. The whole variable domain, remainder taken from reference TRBV19 and TRBJ1-2, is DGGITQSPKYLFRKEGQNVTLSCEQNLNHDAMYWYRQDPGQGLRLIYYSQIVNDFQKGDIAEGYSVSREKKESFPLTVTSAQKNPTAFYLCASSIDGQGLVSRYGYTFGSGTRLTVV.

V gene TRBV11-3 combines with J gene TRBJ2-7, with D unresolved. CDR3 size: 12 residues. Germline CDR1 reads SGHNT; CDR2 reads YENEEA. Trimming cost V 2 bases and J 3 bases, with 5 bases left between them. CDR3 in amino acids: CASSLTYYEQYF. Here the CDR3 DNA reads TGTGCCAGCAGCTTAACCTACTACGAGCAGTACTTC.

The V call is TRBV9, the J call TRBJ2-3; 11 positions match TRBD2. CDR1 and CDR2 (germline): SGDLS, YYNGEE. This CDR3 spans 17 amino acids. V gave up 0 bases and J gave up 5 bases; unmatched junction bases: 8. For the CDR3, the DNA is TGTGCCAGCAGCGTAGTTGGTAGCGGGGGGGCTGGAGATACGCAGTATTTT. Translating it yields CASSVVGSGGAGDTQYF.

V is TRBV6-2 or TRBV6-3 and J is TRBJ2-5; a weak D match, TRBD1 (6 bases). Trimming cost V 4 bases and J 0 bases, with 12 bases left between them. Per the germline V gene, CDR1 is MNHEY and CDR2 is SVGEGT. The CDR3 has 15 residues. CDR3 sequence: CASSSQDRDQETQYF. The CDR3 DNA reads TGTGCCAGCAGTTCCCAGGACAGAGACCAAGAGACCCAGTACTTC.

The rearrangement uses TRBV11-3 and TRBJ2-1; 10 bases are a match to TRBD2. Germline V gene lookup returns CDR1 SGHNT and CDR2 YENEEA. V lost 5 bases, J lost 6 bases, and 7 bases stayed unmatched. There are 15 residues in the CDR3. The CDR3 sequence is CASSGSGGAGNEQFF. Here the CDR3 DNA reads TGTGCCAGCAGCGGGAGCGGGGGGGCCGGCAATGAGCAGTTCTTC.

This chain connects TRBV19 to TRBJ1-5, with TRBD1 identical over 8 bases. CDR3 length equals 16 residues. The ends lost 10 bases at V and 0 bases at J; junction bases unmatched: 11. Germline lookup yields CDR1 LNHDA and CDR2 SQIVND (reference sequence). The DNA of the CDR3 is TGTGCCACCCGAGGAGGGACAGGAGCTAGCAATCAGCCCCAGCATTTT. Amino acids: CATRGGTGASNQPQHF.